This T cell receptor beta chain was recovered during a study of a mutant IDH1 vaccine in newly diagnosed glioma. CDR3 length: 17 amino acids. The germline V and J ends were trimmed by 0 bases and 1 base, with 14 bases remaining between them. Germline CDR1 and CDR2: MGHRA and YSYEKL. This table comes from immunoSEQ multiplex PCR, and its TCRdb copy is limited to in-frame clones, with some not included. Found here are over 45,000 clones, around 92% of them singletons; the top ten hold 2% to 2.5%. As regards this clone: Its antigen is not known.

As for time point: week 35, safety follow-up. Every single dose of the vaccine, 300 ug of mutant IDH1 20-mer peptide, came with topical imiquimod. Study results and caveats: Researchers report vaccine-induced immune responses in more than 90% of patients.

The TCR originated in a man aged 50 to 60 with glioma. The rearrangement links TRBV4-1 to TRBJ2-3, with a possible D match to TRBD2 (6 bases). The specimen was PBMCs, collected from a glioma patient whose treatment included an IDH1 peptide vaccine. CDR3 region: CASSQDIWSGGTDTQYF. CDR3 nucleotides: TGCGCCAGCAGCCAAGATATCTGGTCGGGGGGCACAGATACGCAGTATTTT.